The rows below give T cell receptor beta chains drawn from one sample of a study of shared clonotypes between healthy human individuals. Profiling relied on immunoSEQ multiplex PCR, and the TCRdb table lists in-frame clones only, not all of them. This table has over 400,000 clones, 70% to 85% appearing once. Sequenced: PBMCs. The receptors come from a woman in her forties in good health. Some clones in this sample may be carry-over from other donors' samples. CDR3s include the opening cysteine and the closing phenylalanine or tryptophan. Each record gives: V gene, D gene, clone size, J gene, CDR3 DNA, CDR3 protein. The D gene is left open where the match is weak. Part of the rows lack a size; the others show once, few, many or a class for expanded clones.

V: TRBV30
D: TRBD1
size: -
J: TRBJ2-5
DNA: TGTGCCAGCACAACAGGGGTGGGGGAGACCCAGTACTTC
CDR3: CASTTGVGETQYF

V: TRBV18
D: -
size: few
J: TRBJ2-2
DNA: TGTGCCAGCTCACCATTTCCTAGCGCGAACACCGGGGAGCTGTTTTTT
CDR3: CASSPFPSANTGELFF

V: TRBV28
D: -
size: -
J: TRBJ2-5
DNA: TGTGCCAGCAGCCGACGGGGACGGGAGACCCAGTACTTC
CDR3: CASSRRGRETQYF

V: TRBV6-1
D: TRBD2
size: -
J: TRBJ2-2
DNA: TGTGCCAGCAGTGAACGTTATAGCGGGAGCTCGGGTTGGACCGGGGAGCTGTTTTTT
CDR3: CASSERYSGSSGWTGELFF

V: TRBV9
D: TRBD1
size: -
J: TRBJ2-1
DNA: TGTGCCAGCAGCATCCGGACAGGGGGCGCGAATGAGCAGTTCTTC
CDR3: CASSIRTGGANEQFF

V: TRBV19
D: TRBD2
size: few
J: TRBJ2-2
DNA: TGTGCCAGTAGTACACGGACTAGCGGGAGCCCCGGGGAGCTGTTTTTT
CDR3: CASSTRTSGSPGELFF

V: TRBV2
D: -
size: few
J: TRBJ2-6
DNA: TGTGCCAGCAGTGAATTGGACTTCTCTGGGGCCAACGTCCTGACTTTC
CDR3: CASSELDFSGANVLTF

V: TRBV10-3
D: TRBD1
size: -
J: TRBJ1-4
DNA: TGTGCCATCAGTGGAGGGGGGACAGGGGAACGAAATGAAAAACTGTTTTTT
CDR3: CAISGGGTGERNEKLFF

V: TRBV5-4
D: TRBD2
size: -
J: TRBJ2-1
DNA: TGTGCCAGCAGCTTGGACCCGGGGGGAAACAATGAGCAGTTCTTC
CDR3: CASSLDPGGNNEQFF

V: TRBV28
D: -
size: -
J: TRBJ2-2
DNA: TGTGCCAGCAGTTTTTATGGCAGGGGATTCACCGGGGAGCTGTTTTTT
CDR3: CASSFYGRGFTGELFF

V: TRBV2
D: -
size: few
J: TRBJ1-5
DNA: TGTGCCAGCAGGGCAGGGTTGGTCGGTCAGCCCCAGCATTTT
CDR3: CASRAGLVGQPQHF

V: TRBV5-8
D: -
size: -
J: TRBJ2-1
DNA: TGTGCCAGCAGCGCGGGACAGTCCTACAATGAGCAGTTCTTC
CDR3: CASSAGQSYNEQFF

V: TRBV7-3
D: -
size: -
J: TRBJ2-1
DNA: TGTGCCAGCAGCCAGACAGTGTACAATGAGCAGTTCTTC
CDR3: CASSQTVYNEQFF

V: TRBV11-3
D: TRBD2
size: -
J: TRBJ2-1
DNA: TGTGCCAGCAGCTTAGAAGCGGGAGGATACAATGAGCAGTTCTTC
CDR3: CASSLEAGGYNEQFF

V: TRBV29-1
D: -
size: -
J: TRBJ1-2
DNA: TGCAGCGTGACAGTGGACTATGGCTACACCTTC
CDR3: CSVTVDYGYTF

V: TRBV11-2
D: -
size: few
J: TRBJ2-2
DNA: TGTGCCAGCAGCTTCTTCCGATCTGGCTCCGGGGAGCTGTTTTTT
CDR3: CASSFFRSGSGELFF

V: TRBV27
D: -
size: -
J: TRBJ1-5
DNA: TGTGCCAGCAAACCACAGGGTTATCAGCCCCAGCATTTT
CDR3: CASKPQGYQPQHF

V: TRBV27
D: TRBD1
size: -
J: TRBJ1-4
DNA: TGTGCCAGCAGTCCCCGGACAGGGGGCGTAAAACTGTTTTTT
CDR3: CASSPRTGGVKLFF

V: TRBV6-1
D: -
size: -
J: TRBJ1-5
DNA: TGTGCCAGCAGTGATCTACAGGTTAGCAATCAGCCCCAGCATTTT
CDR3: CASSDLQVSNQPQHF

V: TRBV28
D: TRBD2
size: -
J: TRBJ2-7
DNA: TGTGCCAGCAAGGATCCCAGCGGGGCCACCTACGAGCAGTACTTC
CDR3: CASKDPSGATYEQYF

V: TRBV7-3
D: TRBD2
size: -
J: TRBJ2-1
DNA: TGTGCCAGCAGCTTAACGGCGGGAGCGGGAAATGAGCAGTTCTTC
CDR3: CASSLTAGAGNEQFF

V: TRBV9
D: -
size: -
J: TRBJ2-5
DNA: TGTGCCAGCAGCGTAGGTCAGGTAGCGGTATGGGGAGAGACCCAGTACTTC
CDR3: CASSVGQVAVWGETQYF

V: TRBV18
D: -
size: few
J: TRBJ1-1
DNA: TGTGCCAGCTCACCCGGGGGGGGACACACTGAAGCTTTCTTT
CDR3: CASSPGGGHTEAFF

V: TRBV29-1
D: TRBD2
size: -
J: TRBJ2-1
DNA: TGCAGCGCCGCCGGGGGAGGGCGCAATGAGCAGTTCTTC
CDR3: CSAAGGGRNEQFF

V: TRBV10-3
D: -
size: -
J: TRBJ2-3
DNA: TGTGCCATCAGTCCCTATGGGGGTAGCACAGATACGCAGTATTTT
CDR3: CAISPYGGSTDTQYF

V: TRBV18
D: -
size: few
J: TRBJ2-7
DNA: TGTGCCAGCTCACTGACAGCCTCCTACGAGCAGTACTTC
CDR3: CASSLTASYEQYF

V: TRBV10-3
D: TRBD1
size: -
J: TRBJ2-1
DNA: TGTGCCATCAGTGATCCTGTGACAGGGGCGCCTCGCTCCTACAATGAGCAGTTCTTC
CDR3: CAISDPVTGAPRSYNEQFF

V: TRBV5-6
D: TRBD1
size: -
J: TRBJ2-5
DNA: TGTGCCAGCAGCTTGACAGGGGGAAGAGAGACCCAGTACTTC
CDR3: CASSLTGGRETQYF